The 19 T cell receptor beta chains below come from one sample, sequenced in a study of blood T cell repertoires in COVID-19. Produced via immunoSEQ multiplex PCR; TCRdb's table is partial and in-frame only. The sample records approximately 380,000 clones, more than 70% being singletons. Sequencing used PBMCs or T cells enriched from blood (not recorded which). Receptors originate from a woman younger than 35 who had recovered from COVID-19.

The chain recombines TRBV11-3 with TRBJ2-7; tentative D call: TRBD1 (6 bases). V lost 5 bases and J lost 1, with 12 bases in between. Germline CDR1 SGHNT, CDR2 YENEEA. The CDR3 length is 14 residues. Here the CDR3 DNA reads TGTGCCAGCAGCACAGGGACGGGTTCCTACGAGCAGTACTTC. Residues: CASSTGTGSYEQYF.

The V gene is TRBV6-5, the J gene TRBJ1-1; D gene ambiguous. The CDR3 spans 14 residues. Germline CDR1 reads MNHEY; CDR2 reads SVGAGI. V lost 4 bases and J 2 bases, leaving 11 bases between the germline ends. The CDR3 here is CASSSQTVNTEAFF. The CDR3 bases are TGTGCCAGCAGTTCCCAAACTGTTAACACTGAAGCTTTCTTT.

The chain employs TRBV5-8 and TRBJ1-2; D remains unclear. This CDR3 is built from 15 residues. Germline V gene lookup returns CDR1 SGHTS and CDR2 YDEGEE. Between the trimmed V and J ends, which lost 1 base and 0 bases, there was a span of 10 bases. The CDR3 sequence: CASSLSTGANYGYTF. The CDR3 nucleotides are TGTGCCAGCAGCTTGAGCACCGGAGCTAACTATGGCTACACCTTC.

The rearrangement uses TRBV7-2 and TRBJ1-5; 9 nucleotides agree with TRBD1. The germline gives CDR1 SGHTA, CDR2 FQGNSA. V lost 4 bases, J lost 7 bases, and 8 bases stayed unmatched. The CDR3 totals 15 residues. CDR3 residues: CASSSQQGAGQPQHF. In DNA form, the CDR3 reads TGTGCCAGCAGCTCCCAACAGGGGGCTGGACAGCCCCAGCATTTT. The complete variable domain, with remaining parts taken from reference TRBV7-2 and TRBJ1-5, reads GAGVSQSPSNKVTEKGKDVELRCDPISGHTALYWYRQSLGQGLEFLIYFQGNSAPDKSGLPSDRFSAERTGGSVSTLTIQRTQQEDSAVYLCASSSQQGAGQPQHFGDGTRLSIL.

Notes on this clone: The junction departs from the called germline gene at one end, perhaps through a read error. The CDR3 reads CASSPGLAGPETQYF. CDR3 in DNA: TGTGCTAGCAGCCCGGGACTAGCGGGACCGGAAACGCAGTATTTT. The genes are TRBV7-7 and TRBJ2-3; the match to TRBD2 covers 13 bases. CDR1 SSHAT and CDR2 FNYEAQ come from the germline V gene (reference sequence). The CDR3 is 15 residues long.

V and J are TRBV30 and TRBJ2-3; the D gene is possibly TRBD1 (5 bases). The CDR3 contains 13 residues. Germline values: CDR1 GTSNPN, CDR2 SVGIG (reference sequence). V was trimmed by 1 base and J by 5 bases, leaving 10 bases between them. CDR3 coding DNA: TGTGCCTGGAGTGATGGGGCAGGAGATACGCAGTATTTT. The encoded protein is CAWSDGAGDTQYF.

V and J are TRBV6-1 and TRBJ1-6; no clear D gene. The CDR3 runs 14 residues. The germline V gene has CDR1 MNHNS and CDR2 SASEGT. V lost 0 bases, J lost 9 bases, and 9 bases lay in between. Here the CDR3 DNA reads TGTGCCAGCAGTGAAGCCTACCATATTTCACCCCTCCACTTT. Translation gives CASSEAYHISPLHF.

The chain has TRBV5-1 and TRBJ1-6; D is ambiguous. The CDR3 spans 15 residues. V was shortened by 1 base and J by 0 bases, with 5 bases between the two germline ends. Germline loops: CDR1 SGHRS, CDR2 YFSETQ. The CDR3 protein is CASSLQDSYNSPLHF. The CDR3, as DNA: TGCGCCAGCAGCTTGCAGGACTCCTATAATTCACCCCTCCACTTT.

The chain uses TRBV3-1 (or the pseudogene TRBV3-2) and TRBJ2-2, with a possible D match to TRBD1 (6 bases). The CDR3 spans 13 residues. V dropped 6 bases and J dropped 8 bases, with 13 bases sitting between them. Germline V gives CDR1 LGHDT, CDR2 YNNKEL (reference sequence). CDR3 DNA: TGTGCCAGCAGGTACAGGGATACAGGGGAGCTGTTTTTT. Translated, it gives CASRYRDTGELFF.

The V and J genes are TRBV19 and TRBJ1-5, with 8 bases that match TRBD1. The CDR3 loop spans 16 amino acids. The V and J ends lost 2 bases and 6 bases, in that order; junction bases with no gene match: 9. Germline V gene data show CDR1 as LNHDA and CDR2 as SQIVND (reference sequence). The CDR3 region has the DNA TGTGCCAGTAGTATACGACAGGGGATGCTAACTCAGCCCCAGCATTTT. It specifies CASSIRQGMLTQPQHF.

This chain's CDR3 is CASSPTFTYEQYF. In DNA form, the CDR3 reads TGTGCCAGCAGCCCGACATTTACCTACGAGCAGTACTTC. The chain combines TRBV2 with TRBJ2-7; no reliable D call. This CDR3 has 13 amino acids. Germline assignment: CDR1 SNHLY and CDR2 FYNNEI. The V and J ends lost 6 bases and 2 bases respectively, with 11 bases between them.

The rearrangement links TRBV11-2 to TRBJ2-7; 7 nucleotides line up with TRBD1. Trimming removed 1 base from V and 6 bases from J; junction bases left unmatched: 15. The CDR3 totals 17 residues. Per the germline V gene, CDR1 is SGHAT and CDR2 is FQNNGV. The CDR3 reads CASSLVNTRDSSSEQYF. The CDR3 DNA sequence: TGTGCCAGCAGCTTAGTTAACACCCGGGACAGCTCTTCCGAGCAGTACTTC. The full variable domain, in which reference TRBV11-2 and TRBJ2-7 provide the parts outside the CDR3, is EAGVAQSPRYKIIEKRQSVAFWCNPISGHATLYWYQQILGQGPKLLIQFQNNGVVDDSQLPKDRFSAERLKGVDSTLKIQPAKLEDSAVYLCASSLVNTRDSSSEQYFGPGTRLTVT.

The genes are TRBV5-1 and TRBJ2-2, with 7 bases matching TRBD1. V was clipped by 5 bases and J by 7 bases; unmatched bases: 8. CDR1 SGHRS and CDR2 YFSETQ come from the germline V gene. The CDR3 has 14 amino acids. CDR3 protein: CASRGQPGSGELFF. Here the CDR3 DNA reads TGCGCCAGCAGGGGACAGCCTGGGAGCGGGGAGCTGTTTTTT.

This clone appeared a single time. The gene calls are TRBV19 and TRBJ2-3; tentatively, D is TRBD2 (6 bases). Germline CDR1 LNHDA, CDR2 SQIVND (reference sequence). This CDR3 has 17 residues. The V and J ends lost 1 base and 0 bases respectively, with 14 bases between them. The CDR3, as DNA: TGTGCCAGTAGTATAGGATGGGTTGGGACTAGCACAGATACGCAGTATTTT. Translated: CASSIGWVGTSTDTQYF.

The chain is built from TRBV6-5 and TRBJ1-6; TRBD1 might be the D (5 bases). Germline CDR1 reads MNHEY; CDR2 reads SVGAGI. Trimming pared 8 bases from V and 7 bases from J, leaving 12 bases between. The CDR3 is made up of 13 amino acids. Here the CDR3 reads CASEDTYNSPLHF. CDR3 coding DNA: TGTGCCAGCGAGGACACTTACAATTCACCCCTCCACTTT.

CDR3 sequence (DNA): TGTGCCTGGAGTGTACGAGGCAGTTTTAACTATGGCTACACCTTC. Translated, it gives CAWSVRGSFNYGYTF. The chain couples TRBV30 to TRBJ1-2; D not resolved. The CDR3 consists of 15 residues. Trimming shortened V by 0 bases and J by 1 base, and 12 bases separated the two germline ends. CDR1 GTSNPN and CDR2 SVGIG come from the germline V gene (reference sequence).

V usage is TRBV28 and J usage is TRBJ1-4, with no clear D. V lost 4 bases to trimming and J lost 10 bases, with 13 bases between them. The CDR3 has 13 residues. The germline V gene encodes CDR1 MDHEN and CDR2 SYDVKM. CDR3 loop: CASSWASLGKLFF. In DNA form, the CDR3 reads TGTGCCAGCAGTTGGGCCAGCCTTGGAAAACTGTTTTTT.

This sequence joins TRBV13 and TRBJ2-7; 8 nucleotides agree with TRBD1. Trimming cost V 5 bases and J 3 bases; bases outside gene matches: 9. Germline CDR1 and CDR2: PRHDT and FYEKMQ (reference sequence). The CDR3 has 15 amino acids. Here the CDR3 reads CASSTTTGVVYEQYF. The CDR3, as DNA: TGTGCCAGCAGCACTACGACAGGGGTCGTCTACGAGCAGTACTTC.

This clone was seen a single time. The J gene is TRBJ2-5, the V gene TRBV28; possibly TRBD2 for D (6 bases). This CDR3 has 15 residues. CDR1 is MDHEN and CDR2 is SYDVKM in the germline V gene. The V end was cut by 4 bases, the J end by 3 bases, with 15 bases between. The CDR3 reads CASSSGKEGEETQYF. The CDR3, as DNA: TGTGCCAGCAGTTCGGGGAAGGAGGGTGAAGAGACCCAGTACTTC.